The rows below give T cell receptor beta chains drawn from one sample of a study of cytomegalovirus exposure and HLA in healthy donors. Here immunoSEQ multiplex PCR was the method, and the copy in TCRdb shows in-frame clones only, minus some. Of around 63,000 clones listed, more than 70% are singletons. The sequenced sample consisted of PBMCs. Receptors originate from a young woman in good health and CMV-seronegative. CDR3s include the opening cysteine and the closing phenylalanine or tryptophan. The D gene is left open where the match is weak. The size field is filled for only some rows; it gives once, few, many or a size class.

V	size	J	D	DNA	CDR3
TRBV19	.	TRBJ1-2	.	TGTGCCAGTAGTATACGGGGAGGGTATGGCTACACCTTC	CASSIRGGYGYTF
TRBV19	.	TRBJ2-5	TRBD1	TGTGCCAGTAGTACGGACAGGGAAGAGACCCAGTACTTC	CASSTDREETQYF
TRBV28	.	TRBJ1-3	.	TGTGCCAGCAGTTTTCCCCAGGGGAACTCTGGAAACACCATATATTTT	CASSFPQGNSGNTIYF
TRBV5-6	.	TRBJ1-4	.	TGTGCCAGCAGCCGCAGCGTAGAGGAAAAACTGTTTTTT	CASSRSVEEKLFF
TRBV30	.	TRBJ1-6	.	TGTGCCTGGAGCCCGACGGGGGCCCTCCACTTT	CAWSPTGALHF
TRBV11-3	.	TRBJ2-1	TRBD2	TGTGCCAGCAGCCAGCCCATAGCGGGAGGGCCATTCAATGAGCAGTTCTTC	CASSQPIAGGPFNEQFF
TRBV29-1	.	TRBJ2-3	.	TGCAGCGTTGAGCAGGGGGGACCCGGGGATACGCAGTATTTT	CSVEQGGPGDTQYF
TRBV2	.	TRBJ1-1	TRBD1	TGTGCCAGCAGTCCAGGGGGACACACTGAAGCTTTCTTT	CASSPGGHTEAFF
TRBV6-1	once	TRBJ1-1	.	TGTGCCAGCAGTGAACATTCGAACACTGAAGCTTTCTTT	CASSEHSNTEAFF
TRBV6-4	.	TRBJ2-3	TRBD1	TGTGCCAGCAGTGACTCGCCAGGGGGCGCAGATACGCAGTATTTT	CASSDSPGGADTQYF
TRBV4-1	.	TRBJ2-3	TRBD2	TGCGCCAGCAGCCAGGAAGCGGGGGGAGGGGATACGCAGTATTTT	CASSQEAGGGDTQYF
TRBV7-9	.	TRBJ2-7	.	TGTGCCAGCGGACCACAGGTCTCCTACGAGCAGTACTTC	CASGPQVSYEQYF
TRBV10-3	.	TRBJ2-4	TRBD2	TGTGCCATCAGTGACTATCAGGGAGGGAACATTCAGTACTTC	CAISDYQGGNIQYF
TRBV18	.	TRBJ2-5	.	TGTGCCAGCTCACGCGAAGAGACCCAGTACTTC	CASSREETQYF
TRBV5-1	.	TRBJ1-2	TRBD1	TGCGCCAGCAAACCCGCAGGGGGCGCGGGTGGCTACACCTTC	CASKPAGGAGGYTF
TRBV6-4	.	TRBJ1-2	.	TGTGCCAGCAGTGCCGACACCTCTTATGGCTACACCTTC	CASSADTSYGYTF
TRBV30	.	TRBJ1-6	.	TGTGCCTGGAGAGCACCCCCCCGGGGAGTCGAAAATTCACCCCTCCACTTT	CAWRAPPRGVENSPLHF
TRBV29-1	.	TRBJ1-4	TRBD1	TGCAGCGGAGGGACAGGGTATAATGAAAAACTGTTTTTT	CSGGTGYNEKLFF
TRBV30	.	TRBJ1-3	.	TGTGCCTGGAGTAGCCGGGGGAACCTCGGAAACACCATATATTTT	CAWSSRGNLGNTIYF
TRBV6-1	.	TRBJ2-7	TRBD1	TGTGCCAGCAGCCGTGGACAGGGCGGACACGAGCAGTACTTC	CASSRGQGGHEQYF
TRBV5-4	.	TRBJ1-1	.	TGTGCCAGCAGCCTGGGGGGCCTGGGTGGGACTGAAGCTTTCTTT	CASSLGGLGGTEAFF
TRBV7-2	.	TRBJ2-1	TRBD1	TGTGCCAGCAGCCGCGACAGGGACGGTGAGCAGTTCTTC	CASSRDRDGEQFF
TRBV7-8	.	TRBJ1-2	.	TGTGCCAGCAGCCTAACCAAGTACTATGGCTACACCTTC	CASSLTKYYGYTF
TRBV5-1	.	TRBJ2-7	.	TGCGCCAGCAGCTTGTTAACCGGGACTTTGATCTACGAGCAGTACTTC	CASSLLTGTLIYEQYF
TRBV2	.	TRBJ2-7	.	TGTGCCAGCAGTCAGGAGGCCCCCTACGAGCAGTACTTC	CASSQEAPYEQYF
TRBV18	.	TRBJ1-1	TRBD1	TGTGCCAGCTCACCGCACTCAGGGGGCAGCACTGAAGCTTTCTTT	CASSPHSGGSTEAFF
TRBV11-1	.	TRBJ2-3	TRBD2	TGTGCCAGCAGCCAACGACTAGCTCGCACAGATACGCAGTATTTT	CASSQRLARTDTQYF
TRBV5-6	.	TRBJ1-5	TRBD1	TGTGCCAGCAGCACATCCCGACAGGGGTTTGGTCAGCCCCAGCATTTT	CASSTSRQGFGQPQHF
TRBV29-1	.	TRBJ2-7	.	TGCAGCGTTGAGGCTAGACATGGACTCAGCGAGCAGTACTTC	CSVEARHGLSEQYF
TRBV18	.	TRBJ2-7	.	TGTGCCAGCTCCCGGGACAACACCTACGAGCAGTACTTC	CASSRDNTYEQYF
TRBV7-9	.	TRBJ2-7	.	TGTGCCAGCAGCCCGTGGATTGGGGGAGGAGTACCCGACGAGCAGTACTTC	CASSPWIGGGVPDEQYF